This T cell receptor (beta chain) was documented in a study of cytomegalovirus exposure and HLA in healthy donors. It was with 60 Vbeta and 13 Jbeta primers that the PCR ran. Sequencing used immunoSEQ multiplex PCR; TCRdb keeps in-frame clones, though not all of them. The sample shows about 170,000 clones, and about 0.8% sits with its ten largest clones. In germline, CDR1 is MNHNY, CDR2 SVGAGI (reference sequence). The junction had 3 bases not matched to a gene; V was cut back by 6 bases and J by 2 bases. This CDR3 has 14 amino acids. On this clone: The CDR3 carries no conserved terminal phenylalanine or tryptophan, so it likely arises from a read error.

The sequence was obtained from a woman aged 18-29 years in good health and CMV-seropositive. V and J are TRBV6-6 and TRBJ1-1; TRBD1 agrees at 10 bases. The sample was PBMCs. CDR3 DNA sequence: TGTGCCAGCAGCGACAGGGGGCGAAACACTGAAGCTTTCTCT. Its translation is CASSDRGRNTEAFS.